What follows is one TCR beta chain and its context. Its antigen is unknown. A second PCR, run for 7 to 11 cycles, used a sample-barcoded 5' primer plus a J-beta primer mix. TCRdb independently ran MiXCR on the 5' RACE reads; one entry per CDR3 protein. The sample lists around 820,000 distinct CDR3 sequences, around a quarter seen once, with approximately 3.7% in the top ten. Germline assignment: CDR1 SGHTA and CDR2 FQGNSA. CDR3 length: 14 residues. The V and J ends lost 6 bases and 0 bases respectively, with 10 bases between them. Researchers report isolating at least 6 million PBMCs per sample. The sample belongs to a study of blood T cells in healthy people across ages. Whole-study findings and limits: Researchers judged that diversity estimates from one million T cells fell short of true values.

This sample was shared with a second study, whose subject was T cells of mothers and their children.

This clonotype was obtained from a boy aged 5 to 17 in good health. Sequencing was performed on blood. The chain joins TRBV7-2 to TRBJ2-3; no clear D gene. The CDR3 sequence: CASRKATSTDTQYF. The CDR3 DNA follows: TGTGCCAGCAGAAAGGCAACTAGCACAGATACGCAGTATTTT.